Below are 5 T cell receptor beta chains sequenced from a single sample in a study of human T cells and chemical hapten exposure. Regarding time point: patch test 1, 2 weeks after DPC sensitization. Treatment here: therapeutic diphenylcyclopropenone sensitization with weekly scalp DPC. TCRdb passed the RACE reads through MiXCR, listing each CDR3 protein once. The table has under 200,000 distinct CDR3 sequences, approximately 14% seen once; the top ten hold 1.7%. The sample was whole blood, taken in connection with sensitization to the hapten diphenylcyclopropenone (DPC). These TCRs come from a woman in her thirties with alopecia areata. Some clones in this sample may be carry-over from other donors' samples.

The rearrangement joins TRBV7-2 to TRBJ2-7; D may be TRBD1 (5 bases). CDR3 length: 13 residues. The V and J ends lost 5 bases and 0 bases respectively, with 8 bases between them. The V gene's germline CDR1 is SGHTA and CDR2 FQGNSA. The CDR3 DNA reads TGTGCCAGCAGCCGAGACAGCTCCTACGAGCAGTACTTC. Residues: CASSRDSSYEQYF.

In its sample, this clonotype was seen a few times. The chain's CDR3 is CSAPPGTSGGSLGDTQYF. CDR3 sequence (DNA): TGCAGTGCTCCCCCCGGGACTAGCGGGGGGAGTCTTGGGGATACGCAGTATTTT. The rearrangement uses TRBV20-1 and TRBJ2-3; 15 nucleotides match TRBD2. CDR3 length: 18 amino acids. From germline, CDR1 is DFQATT and CDR2 SNEGSKA (reference sequence). With V trimmed by 5 bases and J by 6 bases, 15 bases remained unmatched.

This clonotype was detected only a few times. CDR3 nucleotide sequence: TGTGCCAGCTCACCCCCGGCGGGGGATGGTGAAAAACTGTTTTTT. It translates to CASSPPAGDGEKLFF. This chain connects TRBV18 to TRBJ1-4; weak D call: TRBD1 (5 bases). The germline V gene encodes CDR1 KGHSH and CDR2 LQKENI. Trimming pared 3 bases from V and 7 bases from J, leaving 15 bases between. CDR3 size: 15 residues.

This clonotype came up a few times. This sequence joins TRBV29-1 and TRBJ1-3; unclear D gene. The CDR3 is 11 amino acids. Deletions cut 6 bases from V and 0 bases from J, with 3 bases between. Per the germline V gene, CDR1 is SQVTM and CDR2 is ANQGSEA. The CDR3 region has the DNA TGCAGCGTGAGCTCTGGAAACACCATATATTTT. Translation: CSVSSGNTIYF.

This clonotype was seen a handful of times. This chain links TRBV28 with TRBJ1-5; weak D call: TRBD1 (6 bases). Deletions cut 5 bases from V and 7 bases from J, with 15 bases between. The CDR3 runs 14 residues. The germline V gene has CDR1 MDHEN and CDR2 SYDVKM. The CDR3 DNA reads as TGTGCCAGCAGTCACCGGCCGGGGGGCCAGCCCCAGCATTTT. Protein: CASSHRPGGQPQHF.